The present TCR beta chain was sequenced within a study of cytomegalovirus exposure and HLA in healthy donors. Turning to the study itself: An earlier analysis found around 120 million unique TCR beta sequences from 200 million or so T cells. Study-wide results and caveats: Several top significant clusters appeared, in a later analysis, to be linked to common viral pathogens. Some V segments, including TRBV6-2 and TRBV6-3, were excluded as indistinguishable.

Trimming took 2 bases from V and 0 from J, leaving 5 bases between them. The CDR3 is 14 amino acids. CDR1 and CDR2 (germline): MRHNA, SNTAGT. Note on this clone: The antigen is undetermined.

Nominal health characterized the donors when sampled, though unrecorded immune exposures were likely. Both 60 Vbeta primers and 13 Jbeta primers went into the PCR. The assay was immunoSEQ multiplex PCR, and TCRdb's table has in-frame clones only and misses some. This sample has 150,000 to 200,000 clones, with 65% to 80% found just once. The sequencing input was PBMCs. The TCR comes from a man in his forties or fifties in good health and CMV-seronegative. This chain joins TRBV6-4 and TRBJ2-1; possibly TRBD2 for D (5 bases). The CDR3 DNA is TGTGCCAGCAGTGACGGGAGCTCCTACAATGAGCAGTTCTTC. This encodes CASSDGSSYNEQFF.